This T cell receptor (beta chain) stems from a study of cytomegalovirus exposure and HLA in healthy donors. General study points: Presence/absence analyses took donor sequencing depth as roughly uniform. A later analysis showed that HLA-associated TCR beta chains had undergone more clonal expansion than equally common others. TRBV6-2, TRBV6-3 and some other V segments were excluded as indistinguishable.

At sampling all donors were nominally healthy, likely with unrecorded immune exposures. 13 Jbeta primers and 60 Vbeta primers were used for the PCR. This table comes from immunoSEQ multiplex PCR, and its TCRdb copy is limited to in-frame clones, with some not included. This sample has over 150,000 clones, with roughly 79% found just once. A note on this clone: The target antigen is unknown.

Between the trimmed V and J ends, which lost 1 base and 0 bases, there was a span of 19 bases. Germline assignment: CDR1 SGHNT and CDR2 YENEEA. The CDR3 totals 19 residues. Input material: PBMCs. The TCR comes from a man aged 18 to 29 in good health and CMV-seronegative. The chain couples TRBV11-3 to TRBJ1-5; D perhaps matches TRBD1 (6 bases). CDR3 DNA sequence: TGTGCCAGCAGCTTAGGGAAGGGGGATTGTGATTATAGCAATCAGCCCCAGCATTTT. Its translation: CASSLGKGDCDYSNQPQHF. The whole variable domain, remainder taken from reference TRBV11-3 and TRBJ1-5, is EAGVVQSPRYKIIEKKQPVAFWCNPISGHNTLYWYLQNLGQGPELLIRYENEEAVDDSQLPKDRFSAERLKGVDSTLKIQPAELGDSAVYLCASSLGKGDCDYSNQPQHFGDGTRLSIL.